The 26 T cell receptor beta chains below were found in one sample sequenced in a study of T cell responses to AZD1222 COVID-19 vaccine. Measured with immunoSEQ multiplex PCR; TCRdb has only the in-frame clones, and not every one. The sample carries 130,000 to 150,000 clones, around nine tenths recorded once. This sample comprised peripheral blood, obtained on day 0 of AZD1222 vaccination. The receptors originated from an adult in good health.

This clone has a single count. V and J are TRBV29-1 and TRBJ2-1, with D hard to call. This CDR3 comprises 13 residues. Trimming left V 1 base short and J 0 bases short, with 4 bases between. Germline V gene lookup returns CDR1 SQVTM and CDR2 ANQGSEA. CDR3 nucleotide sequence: TGCAGCGTTGAAGGGACCTCCTACAATGAGCAGTTCTTC. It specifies CSVEGTSYNEQFF.

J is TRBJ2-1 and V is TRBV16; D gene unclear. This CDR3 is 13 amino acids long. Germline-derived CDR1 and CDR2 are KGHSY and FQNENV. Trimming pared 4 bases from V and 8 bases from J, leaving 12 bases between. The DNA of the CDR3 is TGTGCCAGCAGCCTCTTCAGGTACGATGAGCAGTTCTTC. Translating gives CASSLFRYDEQFF.

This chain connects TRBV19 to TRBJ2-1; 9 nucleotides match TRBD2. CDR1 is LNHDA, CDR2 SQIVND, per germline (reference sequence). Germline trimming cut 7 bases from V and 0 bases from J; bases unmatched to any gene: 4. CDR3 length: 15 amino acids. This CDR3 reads CASTLTSGSYNEQFF. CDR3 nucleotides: TGTGCCAGTACCTTGACTAGCGGCTCCTACAATGAGCAGTTCTTC.

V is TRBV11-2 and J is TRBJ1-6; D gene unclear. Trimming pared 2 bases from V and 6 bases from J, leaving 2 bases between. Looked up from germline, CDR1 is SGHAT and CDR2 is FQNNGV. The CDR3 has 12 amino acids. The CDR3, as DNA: TGTGCCAGCAGCTTAACTAATTCACCCCTCCACTTT. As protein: CASSLTNSPLHF. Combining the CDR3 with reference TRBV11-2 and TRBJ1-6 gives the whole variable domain EAGVAQSPRYKIIEKRQSVAFWCNPISGHATLYWYQQILGQGPKLLIQFQNNGVVDDSQLPKDRFSAERLKGVDSTLKIQPAKLEDSAVYLCASSLTNSPLHFGNGTRLTVT.

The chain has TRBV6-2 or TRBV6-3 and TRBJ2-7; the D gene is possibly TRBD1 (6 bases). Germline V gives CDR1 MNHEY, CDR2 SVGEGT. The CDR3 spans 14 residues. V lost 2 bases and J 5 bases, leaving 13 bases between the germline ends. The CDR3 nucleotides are TGTGCCAGCAGTTACGTGGGGGCTTGGGACGAGCAGTACTTC. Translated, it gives CASSYVGAWDEQYF.

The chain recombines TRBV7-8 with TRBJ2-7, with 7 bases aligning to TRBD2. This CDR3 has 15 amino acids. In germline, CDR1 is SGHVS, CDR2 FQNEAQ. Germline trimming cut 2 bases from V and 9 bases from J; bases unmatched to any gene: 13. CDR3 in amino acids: CASSLTSGDQRGQYF. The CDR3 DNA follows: TGTGCCAGCAGCTTAACGTCGGGGGACCAGCGGGGGCAGTACTTC.

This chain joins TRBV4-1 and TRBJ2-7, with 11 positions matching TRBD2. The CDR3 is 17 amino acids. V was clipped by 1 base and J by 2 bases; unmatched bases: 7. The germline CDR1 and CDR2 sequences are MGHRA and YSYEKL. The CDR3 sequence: CASSQAVELAGAYEQYF. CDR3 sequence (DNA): TGCGCCAGCAGCCAAGCCGTGGAACTAGCGGGGGCCTACGAGCAGTACTTC.

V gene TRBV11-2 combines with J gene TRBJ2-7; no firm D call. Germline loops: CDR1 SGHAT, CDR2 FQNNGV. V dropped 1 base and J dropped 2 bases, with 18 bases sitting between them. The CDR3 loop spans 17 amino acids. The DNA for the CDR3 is TGTGCCAGCAGCTTAGGGCGGATCGCCTCAAGAACCTACGAGCAGTACTTC. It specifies CASSLGRIASRTYEQYF.

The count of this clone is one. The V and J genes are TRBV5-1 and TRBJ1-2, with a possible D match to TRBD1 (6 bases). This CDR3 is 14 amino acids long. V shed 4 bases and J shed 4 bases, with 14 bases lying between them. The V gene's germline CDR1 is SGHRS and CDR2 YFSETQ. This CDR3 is CASSSGQPGYGYTF. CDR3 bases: TGCGCCAGCAGCAGTGGACAGCCGGGCTATGGCTACACCTTC.

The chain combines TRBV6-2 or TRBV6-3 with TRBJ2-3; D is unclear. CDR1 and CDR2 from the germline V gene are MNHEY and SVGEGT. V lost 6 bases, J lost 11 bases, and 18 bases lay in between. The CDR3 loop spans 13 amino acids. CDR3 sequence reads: CASSQTRPARQYF. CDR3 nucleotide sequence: TGTGCCAGCAGCCAAACCCGACCAGCGCGGCAGTATTTT.

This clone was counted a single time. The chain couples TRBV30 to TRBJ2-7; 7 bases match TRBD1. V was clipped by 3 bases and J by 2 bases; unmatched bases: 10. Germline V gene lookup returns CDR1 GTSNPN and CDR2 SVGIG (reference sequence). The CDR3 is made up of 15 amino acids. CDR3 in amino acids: CAWSMPGGSTYEQYF. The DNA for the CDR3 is TGTGCCTGGAGCATGCCAGGGGGTTCCACCTACGAGCAGTACTTC.

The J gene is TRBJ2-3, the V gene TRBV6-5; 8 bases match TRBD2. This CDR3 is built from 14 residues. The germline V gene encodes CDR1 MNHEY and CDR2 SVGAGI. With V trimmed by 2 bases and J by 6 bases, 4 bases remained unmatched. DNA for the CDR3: TGTGCCAGCAGTTACGGCGGGGGGATGGATACGCAGTATTTT. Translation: CASSYGGGMDTQYF.

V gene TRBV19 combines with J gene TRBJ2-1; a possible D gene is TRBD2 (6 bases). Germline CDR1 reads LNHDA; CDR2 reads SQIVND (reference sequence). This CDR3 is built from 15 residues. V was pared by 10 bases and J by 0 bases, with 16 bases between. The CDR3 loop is CATTQDGSSYNEQFF. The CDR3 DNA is TGTGCCACCACCCAGGACGGGAGCTCCTACAATGAGCAGTTCTTC. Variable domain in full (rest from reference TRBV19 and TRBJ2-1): DGGITQSPKYLFRKEGQNVTLSCEQNLNHDAMYWYRQDPGQGLRLIYYSQIVNDFQKGDIAEGYSVSREKKESFPLTVTSAQKNPTAFYLCATTQDGSSYNEQFFGPGTRLTVL.

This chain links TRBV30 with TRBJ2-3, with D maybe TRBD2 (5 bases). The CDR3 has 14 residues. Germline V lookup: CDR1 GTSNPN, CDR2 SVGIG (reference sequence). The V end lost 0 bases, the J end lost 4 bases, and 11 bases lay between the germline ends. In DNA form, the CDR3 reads TGTGCCTGGAGTGTTCTAGCAGCAGCAGATACGCAGTATTTT. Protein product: CAWSVLAAADTQYF.

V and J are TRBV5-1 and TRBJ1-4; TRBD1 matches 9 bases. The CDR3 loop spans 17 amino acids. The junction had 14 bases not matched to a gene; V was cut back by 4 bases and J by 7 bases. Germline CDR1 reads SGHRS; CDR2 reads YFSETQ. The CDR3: CASSRKEAGQGGEKLFF. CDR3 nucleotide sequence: TGCGCCAGCAGCCGAAAGGAGGCGGGACAGGGCGGTGAAAAACTGTTTTTT.

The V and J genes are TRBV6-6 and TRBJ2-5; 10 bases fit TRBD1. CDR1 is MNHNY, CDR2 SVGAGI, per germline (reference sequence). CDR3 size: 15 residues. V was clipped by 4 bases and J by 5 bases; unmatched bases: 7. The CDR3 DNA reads TGTGCCAGCAGTTCGAGACAGGGGGCAAGGGAGACCCAGTACTTC. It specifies CASSSRQGARETQYF.

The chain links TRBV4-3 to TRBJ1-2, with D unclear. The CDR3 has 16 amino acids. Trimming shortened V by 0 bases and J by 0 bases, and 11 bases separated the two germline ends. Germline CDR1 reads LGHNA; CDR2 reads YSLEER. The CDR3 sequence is CASSQDQQYSNYGYTF. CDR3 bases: TGCGCCAGCAGCCAAGATCAACAGTACTCTAACTATGGCTACACCTTC.

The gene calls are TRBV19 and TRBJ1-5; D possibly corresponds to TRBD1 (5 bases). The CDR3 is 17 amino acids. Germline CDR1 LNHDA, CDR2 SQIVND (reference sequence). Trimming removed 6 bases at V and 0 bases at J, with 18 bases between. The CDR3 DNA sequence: TGTGCCAGTAGGCCCGGGGCAGGGTGGAATAGCAATCAGCCCCAGCATTTT. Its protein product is CASRPGAGWNSNQPQHF.

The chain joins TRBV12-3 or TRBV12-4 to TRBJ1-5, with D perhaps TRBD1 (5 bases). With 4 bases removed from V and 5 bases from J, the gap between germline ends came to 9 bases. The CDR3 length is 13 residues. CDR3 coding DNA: TGTGCCAGCAGTTGGGGGGAGTATCAGCCCCAGCATTTT. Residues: CASSWGEYQPQHF.

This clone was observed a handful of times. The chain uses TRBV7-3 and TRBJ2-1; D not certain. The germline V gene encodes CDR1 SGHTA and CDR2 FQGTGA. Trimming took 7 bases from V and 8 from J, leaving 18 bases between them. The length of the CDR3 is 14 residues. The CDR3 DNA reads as TGTGCCAGCACCGAAGAGTGGGCGGTGGATGAGCAGTTCTTC. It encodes CASTEEWAVDEQFF.

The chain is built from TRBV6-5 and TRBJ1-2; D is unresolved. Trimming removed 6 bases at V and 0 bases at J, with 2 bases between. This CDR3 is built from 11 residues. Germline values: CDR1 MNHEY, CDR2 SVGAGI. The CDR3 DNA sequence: TGTGCCAGCAGGACTAACTATGGCTACACCTTC. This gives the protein CASRTNYGYTF.

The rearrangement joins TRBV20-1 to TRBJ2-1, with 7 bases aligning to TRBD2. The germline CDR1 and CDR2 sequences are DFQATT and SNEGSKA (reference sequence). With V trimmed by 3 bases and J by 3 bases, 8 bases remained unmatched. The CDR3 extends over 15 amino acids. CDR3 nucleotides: TGCAGTGCTAGTCGGGGGAGGGGCTACTACAATGAGCAGTTCTTC. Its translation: CSASRGRGYYNEQFF.

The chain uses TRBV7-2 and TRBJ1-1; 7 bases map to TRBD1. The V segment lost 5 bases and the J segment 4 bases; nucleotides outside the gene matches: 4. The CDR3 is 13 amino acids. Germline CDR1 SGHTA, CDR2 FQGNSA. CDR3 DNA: TGTGCCAGCAGCATCGACAGGGCCACTGAAGCTTTCTTT. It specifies CASSIDRATEAFF. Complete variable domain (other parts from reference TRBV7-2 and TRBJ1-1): GAGVSQSPSNKVTEKGKDVELRCDPISGHTALYWYRQSLGQGLEFLIYFQGNSAPDKSGLPSDRFSAERTGGSVSTLTIQRTQQEDSAVYLCASSIDRATEAFFGQGTRLTVV.

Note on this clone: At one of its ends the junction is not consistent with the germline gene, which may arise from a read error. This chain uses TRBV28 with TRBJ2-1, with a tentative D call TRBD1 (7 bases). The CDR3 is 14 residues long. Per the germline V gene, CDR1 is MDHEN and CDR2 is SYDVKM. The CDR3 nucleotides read TGTGCCAGCAGTTTAACTTGGGGCAGGGGGGAGCTGTTCTTC. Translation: CASSLTWGRGELFF.

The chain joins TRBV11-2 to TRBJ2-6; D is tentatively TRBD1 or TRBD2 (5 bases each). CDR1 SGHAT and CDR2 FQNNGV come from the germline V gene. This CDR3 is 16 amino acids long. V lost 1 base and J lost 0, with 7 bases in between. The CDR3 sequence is CASSLAGRSGANVLTF. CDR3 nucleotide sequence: TGTGCCAGCAGCTTAGCGGGGCGCTCTGGGGCCAACGTCCTGACTTTC. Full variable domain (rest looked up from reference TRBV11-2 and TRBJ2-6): EAGVAQSPRYKIIEKRQSVAFWCNPISGHATLYWYQQILGQGPKLLIQFQNNGVVDDSQLPKDRFSAERLKGVDSTLKIQPAKLEDSAVYLCASSLAGRSGANVLTFGAGSRLTVL.

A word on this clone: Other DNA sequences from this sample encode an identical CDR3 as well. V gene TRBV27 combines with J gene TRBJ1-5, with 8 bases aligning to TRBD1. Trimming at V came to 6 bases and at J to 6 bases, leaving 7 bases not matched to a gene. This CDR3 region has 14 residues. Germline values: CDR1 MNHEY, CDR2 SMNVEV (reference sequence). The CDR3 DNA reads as TGTGCCAGCAGGCCCACAGGGGGAGGTCAGCCCCAGCATTTT. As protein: CASRPTGGGQPQHF.